The sequence of this T cell receptor (beta chain) was determined in a study of CD8 T cells in Susac syndrome. This clonotype appeared once. Germline V gene lookup returns CDR1 MGHDK and CDR2 SYGVNS. V shed 2 bases and J shed 5 bases, with 7 bases lying between them. The CDR3 consists of 12 residues. cDNA came from roughly 0.53 to 1 ug RNA primed by random hexamers. The authors amplified TCR beta CDR3 across 54 Vbeta and 13 Jbeta using immunoSEQ multiplex PCR. TCRdb analysed the immunoSEQ multiplex PCR reads with MiXCR anew, one entry per CDR3 protein. The sample has 200,000 or so distinct CDR3 sequences, roughly 96% seen once.

The rearrangement joins TRBV25-1 to TRBJ2-7; D gene unclear. The specimen sequenced was CD4+ T cells from PBMCs. This receptor was identified in a human donor with multiple sclerosis. The CDR3 sequence: CASSEKSNEQYF. The CDR3, as DNA: TGTGCCAGCAGTGAAAAATCGAACGAGCAGTACTTC.